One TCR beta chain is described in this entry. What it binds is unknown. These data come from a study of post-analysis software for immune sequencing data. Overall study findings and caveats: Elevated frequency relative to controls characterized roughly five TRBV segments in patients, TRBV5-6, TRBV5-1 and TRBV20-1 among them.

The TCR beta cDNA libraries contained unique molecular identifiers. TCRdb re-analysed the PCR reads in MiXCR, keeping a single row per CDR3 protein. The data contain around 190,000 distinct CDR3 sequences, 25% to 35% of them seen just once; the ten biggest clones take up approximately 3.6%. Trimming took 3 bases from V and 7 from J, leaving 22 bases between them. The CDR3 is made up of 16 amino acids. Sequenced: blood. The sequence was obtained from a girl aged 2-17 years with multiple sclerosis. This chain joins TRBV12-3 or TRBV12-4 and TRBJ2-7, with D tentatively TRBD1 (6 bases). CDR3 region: CASSFGQGNSYNEQYF. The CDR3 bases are TGTGCCAGCAGTTTTGGGCAGGGGAACTCCTACAATGAGCAGTACTTC.